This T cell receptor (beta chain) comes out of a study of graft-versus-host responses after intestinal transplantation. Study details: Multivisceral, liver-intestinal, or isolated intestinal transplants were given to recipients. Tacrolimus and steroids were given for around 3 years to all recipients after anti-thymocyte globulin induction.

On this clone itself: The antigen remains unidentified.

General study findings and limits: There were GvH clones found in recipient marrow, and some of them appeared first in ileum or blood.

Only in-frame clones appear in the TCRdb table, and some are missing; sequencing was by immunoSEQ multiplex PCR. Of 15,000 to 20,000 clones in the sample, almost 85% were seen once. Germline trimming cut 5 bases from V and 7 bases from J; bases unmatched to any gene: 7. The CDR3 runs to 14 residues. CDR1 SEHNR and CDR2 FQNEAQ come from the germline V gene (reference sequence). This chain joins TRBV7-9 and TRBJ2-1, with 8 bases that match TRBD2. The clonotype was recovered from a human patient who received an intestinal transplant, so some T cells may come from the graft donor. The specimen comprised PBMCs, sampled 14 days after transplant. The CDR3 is CASSTLGLVNEQFF. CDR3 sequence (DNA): TGTGCCAGCAGCACCCTGGGACTAGTAAATGAGCAGTTCTTC.